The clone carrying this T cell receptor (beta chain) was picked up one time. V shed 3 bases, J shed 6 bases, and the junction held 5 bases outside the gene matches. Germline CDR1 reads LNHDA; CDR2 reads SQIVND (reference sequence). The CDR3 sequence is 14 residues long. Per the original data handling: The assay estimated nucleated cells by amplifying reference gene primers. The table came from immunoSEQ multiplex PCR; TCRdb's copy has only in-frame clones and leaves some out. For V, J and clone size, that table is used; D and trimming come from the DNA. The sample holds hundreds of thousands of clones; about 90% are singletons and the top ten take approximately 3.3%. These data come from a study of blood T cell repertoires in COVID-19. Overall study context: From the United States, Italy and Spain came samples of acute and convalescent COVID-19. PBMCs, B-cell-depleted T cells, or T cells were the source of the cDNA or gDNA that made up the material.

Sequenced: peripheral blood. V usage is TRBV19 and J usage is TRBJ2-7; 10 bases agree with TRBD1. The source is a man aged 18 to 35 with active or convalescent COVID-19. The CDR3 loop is CASSMGQGQSEQYF. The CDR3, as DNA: TGTGCCAGTAGTATGGGACAGGGGCAAAGCGAGCAGTACTTC.